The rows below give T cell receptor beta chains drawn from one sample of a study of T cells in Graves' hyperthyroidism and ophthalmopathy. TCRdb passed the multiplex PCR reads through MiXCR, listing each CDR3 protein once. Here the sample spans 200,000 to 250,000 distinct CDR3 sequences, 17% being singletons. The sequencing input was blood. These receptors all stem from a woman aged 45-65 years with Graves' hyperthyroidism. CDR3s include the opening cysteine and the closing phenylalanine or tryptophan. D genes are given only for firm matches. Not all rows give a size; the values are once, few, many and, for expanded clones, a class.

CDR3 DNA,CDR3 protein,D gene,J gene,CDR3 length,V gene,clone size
TGTGCCAGCAGCTTAGGACAGAACAATCAGCCCCAGCATTTT,CASSLGQNNQPQHF,NA,TRBJ1-5,14,TRBV2,many
TGTGCCTGGAGTGGTGACAGGGGGCTAATCTACGGGCAGTACTTC,CAWSGDRGLIYGQYF,TRBD1,TRBJ2-7,15,TRBV30,NA
TGTGCCAGCAGTGGGGGGGGACTAGCGGGAGCCCACAATGAGCAGTTCTTC,CASSGGGLAGAHNEQFF,TRBD2,TRBJ2-1,17,TRBV12-3/TRBV12-4,many
TGTGCCAGTAGTATTGGGACAGGACAGTACAATGAGCAGTTCTTC,CASSIGTGQYNEQFF,TRBD1,TRBJ2-1,15,TRBV19,few
TGTGCCAGCAGCTTAGGGCGGGGGGTGTACAATGAGCAGTTCTTC,CASSLGRGVYNEQFF,TRBD2,TRBJ2-1,15,TRBV11-2,many
TGTGCCAGCACTTTCCAGAGTAGGAGCGAGCAGTACTTC,CASTFQSRSEQYF,NA,TRBJ2-7,13,TRBV12-3/TRBV12-4,once
TGCGCCAGCAGCCATGATACTAGCGGACCACGCTACGAGCAGTACTTC,CASSHDTSGPRYEQYF,TRBD2,TRBJ2-7,16,TRBV4-1,NA
TGCGCCAGCAGCCAAGACGGGTTCAGCGCTAACTATGGCTACACCTTC,CASSQDGFSANYGYTF,NA,TRBJ1-2,16,TRBV4-1,few
TGTGCCTCCTTGAACACTGAAGCTTTCTTT,CASLNTEAFF,NA,TRBJ1-1,10,TRBV30,NA
TGTGCCAGCAGCTTTCCGCGAGGTGGGGCTGGGGGCACAGATACGCAGTATTTT,CASSFPRGGAGGTDTQYF,NA,TRBJ2-3,18,TRBV11-2,many
TGTGCCAGCTCCCAATACAGGGGCTACGAGCAGTACTTC,CASSQYRGYEQYF,TRBD1,TRBJ2-7,13,TRBV18,many
TGTGCCAGCAGCTCCACCGAGCTCAGGGACTACCCACTCACAGGTACGCAGTATTTT,CASSSTELRDYPLTGTQYF,TRBD2,TRBJ2-3,19,TRBV11-2,few
TGTGCCAGCAGCTTAACGGGGTTGGGGACAGGGGGCTCCTACGAGCAGTACTTC,CASSLTGLGTGGSYEQYF,TRBD1,TRBJ2-7,18,TRBV11-2,NA
TGTGCCATCAGTGTTCTGAGAGAAGAGACCCAGTACTTC,CAISVLREETQYF,NA,TRBJ2-5,13,TRBV10-3,NA
TGCAGTGCTAGAGAGCTTGGCAGAAACACCGGGGAGCTGTTTTTT,CSARELGRNTGELFF,NA,TRBJ2-2,15,TRBV20-1,NA
TGTGCCAGCAGCTTCATGAGGGGGGACAGCACTGAAGCTTTCTTT,CASSFMRGDSTEAFF,TRBD1,TRBJ1-1,15,TRBV7-8,few
TGCAGTGCTTCGGACAGGGGGCCCCGAGCCAAAAACATTCAGTACTTC,CSASDRGPRAKNIQYF,TRBD1,TRBJ2-4,16,TRBV20-1,NA
TGTGCCAGCAGGCGAAACAGGGACTCCTACGAGCAGTACTTC,CASRRNRDSYEQYF,NA,TRBJ2-7,14,TRBV12-3/TRBV12-4,few
TGTGCCATCAGTGAGTCTGAACTCATCCACCAGGGGCACATTCAGTACTTC,CAISESELIHQGHIQYF,NA,TRBJ2-4,17,TRBV10-3,many
TGTGCCAGCAGTCCCCCCCCAGTGGGAACCTCCTACGAGCAGTACTTC,CASSPPPVGTSYEQYF,NA,TRBJ2-7,16,TRBV6-1,many
TGTGCCAGCAGTGTCATCCGACTAGCGGATAACACAGATACGCAGTATTTT,CASSVIRLADNTDTQYF,TRBD2,TRBJ2-3,17,TRBV28,many
TGTGCCAGTAGAAGAAAGGGACTAGCGGGAGCCATCACAGATACGCAGTATTTT,CASRRKGLAGAITDTQYF,TRBD2,TRBJ2-3,18,TRBV19,few
TGTGCCAGCAGTGAACGACAGACCTTGAACACTGAAGCTTTCTTT,CASSERQTLNTEAFF,NA,TRBJ1-1,15,TRBV6-1,many
TGTGCCAGCAGCGCACGAGGTACTACTCACACCGGGGAGCTGTTTTTT,CASSARGTTHTGELFF,NA,TRBJ2-2,16,TRBV9,many
TGTGCCAGCAGCGCGACTAGCGGGAGAGGAGATACGCAGTATTTT,CASSATSGRGDTQYF,TRBD2,TRBJ2-3,15,TRBV7-9,NA
TGTGCCAGCAGTGAACAGTTGAGCTCCTACAATGAGCAGTTCTTC,CASSEQLSSYNEQFF,NA,TRBJ2-1,15,TRBV6-1,NA
TGTGCCAGCAGTACCGGGACAGGGCGCACGGGGGCCAAAAACATTCAGTACTTC,CASSTGTGRTGAKNIQYF,TRBD1,TRBJ2-4,18,TRBV12-3/TRBV12-4,many
TGTGCCAGCAGCGCTGGGGGACGGAACTATGGCTACACCTTC,CASSAGGRNYGYTF,NA,TRBJ1-2,14,TRBV2,NA
TGTGCCAGCAGCTTAGCCCCCCCACCGAGCCTGAACACTGAAGCTTTCTTT,CASSLAPPPSLNTEAFF,NA,TRBJ1-1,17,TRBV7-6,many
TGTGCCAGCAGCTTAACCAGATACAATGAGCAGTTCTTC,CASSLTRYNEQFF,NA,TRBJ2-1,13,TRBV7-2,many
TGCAGTGCTAGAGATGACAGGGGCACAGATACGCAGTATTTT,CSARDDRGTDTQYF,TRBD1,TRBJ2-3,14,TRBV20-1,many
TGTGCCAGTAGTATGACAGGGTTCTACAATGAGCAGTTCTTC,CASSMTGFYNEQFF,TRBD1,TRBJ2-1,14,TRBV19,NA
TGTGCCAGTAAGGGAGGGCAGTACACTGAAGCTTTCTTT,CASKGGQYTEAFF,NA,TRBJ1-1,13,TRBV19,many